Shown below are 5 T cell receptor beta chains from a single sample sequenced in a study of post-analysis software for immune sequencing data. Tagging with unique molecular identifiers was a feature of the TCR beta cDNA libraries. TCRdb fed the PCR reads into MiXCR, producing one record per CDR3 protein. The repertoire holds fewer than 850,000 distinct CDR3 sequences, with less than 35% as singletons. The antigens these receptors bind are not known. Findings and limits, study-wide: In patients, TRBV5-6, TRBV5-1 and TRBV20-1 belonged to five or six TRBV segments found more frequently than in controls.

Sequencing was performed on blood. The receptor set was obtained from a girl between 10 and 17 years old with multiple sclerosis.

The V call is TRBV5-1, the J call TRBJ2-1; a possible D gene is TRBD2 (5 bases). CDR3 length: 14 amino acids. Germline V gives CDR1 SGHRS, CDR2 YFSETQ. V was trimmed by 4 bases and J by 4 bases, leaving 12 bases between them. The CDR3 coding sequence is TGCGCCAGCAGCCTCCAACTAGATTACAATGAGCAGTTCTTC. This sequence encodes CASSLQLDYNEQFF.

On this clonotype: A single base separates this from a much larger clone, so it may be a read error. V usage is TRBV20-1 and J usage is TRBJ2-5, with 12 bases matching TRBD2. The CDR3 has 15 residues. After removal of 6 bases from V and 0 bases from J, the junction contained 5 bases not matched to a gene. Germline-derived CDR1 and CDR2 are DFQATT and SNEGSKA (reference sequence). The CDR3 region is CSASTSGGYQETQYF. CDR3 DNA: TGCAGTGCATCAACTAGCGGGGGGTACCAAGAGACCCAGTACTTC.

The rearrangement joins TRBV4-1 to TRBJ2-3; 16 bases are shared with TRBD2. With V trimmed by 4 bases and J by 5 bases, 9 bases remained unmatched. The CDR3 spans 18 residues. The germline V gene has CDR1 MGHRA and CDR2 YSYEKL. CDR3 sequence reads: CASSRGTSGGALGDTQYF. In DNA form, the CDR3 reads TGCGCCAGCAGCCGAGGGACTAGCGGGGGGGCTTTGGGAGATACGCAGTATTTT.

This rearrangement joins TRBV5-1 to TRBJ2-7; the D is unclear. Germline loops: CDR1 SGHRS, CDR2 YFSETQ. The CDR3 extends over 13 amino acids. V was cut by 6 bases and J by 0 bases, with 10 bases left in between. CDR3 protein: CASTGERSYEQYF. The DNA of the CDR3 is TGCGCCAGCACAGGCGAACGCTCCTACGAGCAGTACTTC.

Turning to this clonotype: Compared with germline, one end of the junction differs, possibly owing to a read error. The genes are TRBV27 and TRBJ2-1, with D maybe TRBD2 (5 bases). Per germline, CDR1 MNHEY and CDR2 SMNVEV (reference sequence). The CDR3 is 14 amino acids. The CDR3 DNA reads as TGTACCAGCAGTTTATCGAGGGTCTACAATGAGCAGTTCTTC. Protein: CTSSLSRVYNEQFF.